This T cell receptor (beta chain) originates from a study of cytomegalovirus exposure and HLA in healthy donors. Study-level points and caveats: Roughly uniform sequencing depth across donors was assumed, possibly incorrectly.

Notes on this clone: As yet, its antigen is unknown.

V lost 4 bases to trimming and J lost 4 bases, with 13 bases between them. Germline lookup yields CDR1 SGHTA and CDR2 FQGTGA. This CDR3 is built from 14 residues. Vbeta (60) and Jbeta (13) primers were used in the PCR. The repertoire was sequenced with immunoSEQ multiplex PCR; TCRdb's copy has only in-frame clones and lacks some. The table gives 200,000 to 250,000 clones; the top ten clones make up about 1.1% of it. These donors counted as nominally healthy when sampled, but unrecorded immune exposures were likely. The specimen sequenced was PBMCs. This TCR derives from a girl aged 2 to 10 in good health and CMV-seropositive. V and J are TRBV7-3 and TRBJ2-5, with D perhaps TRBD2 (6 bases). The CDR3 nucleotides read TGTGCCAGCAGCTCCGGGGGAGGAGGAGAGACCCAGTACTTC. Amino acid sequence: CASSSGGGGETQYF.